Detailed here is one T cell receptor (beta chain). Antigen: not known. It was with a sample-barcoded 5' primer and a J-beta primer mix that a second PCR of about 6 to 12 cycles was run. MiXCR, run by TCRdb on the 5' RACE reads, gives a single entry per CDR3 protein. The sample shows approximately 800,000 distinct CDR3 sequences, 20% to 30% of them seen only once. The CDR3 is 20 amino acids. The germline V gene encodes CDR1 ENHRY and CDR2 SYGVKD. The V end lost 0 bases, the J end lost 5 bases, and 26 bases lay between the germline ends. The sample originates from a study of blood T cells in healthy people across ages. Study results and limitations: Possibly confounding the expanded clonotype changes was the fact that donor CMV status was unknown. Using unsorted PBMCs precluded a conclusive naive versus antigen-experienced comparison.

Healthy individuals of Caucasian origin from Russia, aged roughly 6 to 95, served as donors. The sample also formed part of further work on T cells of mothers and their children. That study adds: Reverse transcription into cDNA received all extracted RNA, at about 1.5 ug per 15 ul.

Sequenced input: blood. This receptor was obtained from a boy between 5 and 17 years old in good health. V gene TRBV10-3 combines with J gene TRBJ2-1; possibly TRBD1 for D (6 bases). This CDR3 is CAISESRADGALRTDNEQFF. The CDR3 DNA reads TGTGCCATCAGTGAGTCGAGAGCTGACGGGGCCCTCAGGACAGACAATGAGCAGTTCTTC.